What follows describes a single T cell receptor beta chain. TCRdb passed the 5' RACE reads through MiXCR, listing each CDR3 protein once. Of approximately 550,000 distinct CDR3 sequences listed, approximately 20% were seen once; the top ten hold approximately 0.52%. The CDR3 sequence is 15 residues long. The germline V gene has CDR1 SGDLS and CDR2 YYNGEE. Trimming cost V 0 bases and J 0 bases, with 9 bases left between them. The data belong to a study of identical twins. The data also belong to a second study, concerning yellow fever vaccine responses in identical twins.

The chain combines TRBV9 with TRBJ1-1; D is unresolved. The sequenced sample consisted of CD4+ T cells sorted from blood. The clonotype was recovered from a young woman in good health. The CDR3 nucleotides are TGTGCCAGCAGCGTAGGACCGATCATGAACACTGAAGCTTTCTTT. Its protein product is CASSVGPIMNTEAFF.